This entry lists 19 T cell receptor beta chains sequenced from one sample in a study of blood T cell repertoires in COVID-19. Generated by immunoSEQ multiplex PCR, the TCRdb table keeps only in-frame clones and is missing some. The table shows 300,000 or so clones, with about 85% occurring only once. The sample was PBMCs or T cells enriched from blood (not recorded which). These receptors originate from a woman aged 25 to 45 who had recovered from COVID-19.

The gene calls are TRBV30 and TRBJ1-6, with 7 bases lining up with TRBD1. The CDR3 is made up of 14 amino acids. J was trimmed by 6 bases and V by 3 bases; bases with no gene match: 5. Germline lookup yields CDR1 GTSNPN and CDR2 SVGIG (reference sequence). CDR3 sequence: CAWRLPGGNSPLHF. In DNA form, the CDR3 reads TGTGCCTGGAGGCTTCCAGGGGGTAATTCACCCCTCCACTTT.

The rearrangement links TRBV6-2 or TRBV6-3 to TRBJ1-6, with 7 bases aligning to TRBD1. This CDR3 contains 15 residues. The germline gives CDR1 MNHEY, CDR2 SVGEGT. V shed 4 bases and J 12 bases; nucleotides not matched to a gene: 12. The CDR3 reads CASSSTGQTSRPLHF. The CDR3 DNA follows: TGTGCCAGCAGTTCCACGGGACAGACGTCAAGACCCCTCCACTTT.

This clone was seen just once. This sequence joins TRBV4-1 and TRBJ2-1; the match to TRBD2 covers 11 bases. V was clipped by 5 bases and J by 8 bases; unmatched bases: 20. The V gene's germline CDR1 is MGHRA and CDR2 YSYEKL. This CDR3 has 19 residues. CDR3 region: CASSSRGYKVAGGRYEQFF. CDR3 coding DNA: TGCGCCAGCAGCTCCAGGGGTTACAAGGTAGCGGGGGGGCGATATGAGCAGTTCTTC.

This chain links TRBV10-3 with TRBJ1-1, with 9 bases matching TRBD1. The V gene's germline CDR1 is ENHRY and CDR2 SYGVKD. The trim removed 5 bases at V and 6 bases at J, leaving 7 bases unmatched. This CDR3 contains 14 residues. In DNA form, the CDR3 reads TGTGCCATCAGTTCGACAGGGGGAGGTCCTGAAGCTTTCTTT. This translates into CAISSTGGGPEAFF.

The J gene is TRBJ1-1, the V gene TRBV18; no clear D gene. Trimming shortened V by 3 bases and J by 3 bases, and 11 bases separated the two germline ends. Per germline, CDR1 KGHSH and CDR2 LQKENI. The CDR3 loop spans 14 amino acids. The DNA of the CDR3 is TGTGCCAGCTCACCCCCAGGAGGTCACACTGAAGCTTTCTTT. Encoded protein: CASSPPGGHTEAFF.

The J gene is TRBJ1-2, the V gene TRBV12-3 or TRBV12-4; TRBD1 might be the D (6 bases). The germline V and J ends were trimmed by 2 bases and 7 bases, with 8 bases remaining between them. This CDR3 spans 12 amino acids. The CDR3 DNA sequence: TGTGCCAGCAGTTTAACAGGGTCTGGCTACACCTTC. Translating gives CASSLTGSGYTF.

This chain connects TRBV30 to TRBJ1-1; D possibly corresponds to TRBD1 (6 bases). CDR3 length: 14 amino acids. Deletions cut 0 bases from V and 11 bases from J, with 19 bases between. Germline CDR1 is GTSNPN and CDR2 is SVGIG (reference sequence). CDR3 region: CAWSVRGHWTGAFF. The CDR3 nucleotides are TGTGCCTGGAGTGTACGGGGACATTGGACTGGGGCTTTCTTT.

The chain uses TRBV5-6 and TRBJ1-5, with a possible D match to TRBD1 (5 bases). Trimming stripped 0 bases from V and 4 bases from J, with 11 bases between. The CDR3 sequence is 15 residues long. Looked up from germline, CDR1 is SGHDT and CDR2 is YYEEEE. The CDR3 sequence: CASSLGWGRNQPQHF. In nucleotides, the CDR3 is TGTGCCAGCAGCTTGGGCTGGGGCAGAAATCAGCCCCAGCATTTT. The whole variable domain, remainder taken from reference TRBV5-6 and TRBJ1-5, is DAGVTQSPTHLIKTRGQQVTLRCSPKSGHDTVSWYQQALGQGPQFIFQYYEEEERQRGNFPDRFSGHQFPNYSSELNVNALLLGDSALYLCASSLGWGRNQPQHFGDGTRLSIL.

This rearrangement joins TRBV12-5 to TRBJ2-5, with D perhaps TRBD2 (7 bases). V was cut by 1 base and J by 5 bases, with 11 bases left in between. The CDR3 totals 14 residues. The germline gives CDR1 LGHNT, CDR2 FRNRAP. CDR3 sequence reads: CASGLGGGRETQYF. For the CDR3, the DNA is TGTGCTAGTGGTTTGGGCGGGGGCAGGGAGACCCAGTACTTC.

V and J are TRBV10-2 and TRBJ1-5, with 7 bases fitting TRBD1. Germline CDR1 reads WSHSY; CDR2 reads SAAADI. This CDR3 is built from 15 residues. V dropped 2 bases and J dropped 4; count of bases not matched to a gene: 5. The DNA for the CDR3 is TGCGCCAGCAGTGAGCGGACAGGCGTTAATCAGCCCCAGCATTTT. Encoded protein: CASSERTGVNQPQHF.

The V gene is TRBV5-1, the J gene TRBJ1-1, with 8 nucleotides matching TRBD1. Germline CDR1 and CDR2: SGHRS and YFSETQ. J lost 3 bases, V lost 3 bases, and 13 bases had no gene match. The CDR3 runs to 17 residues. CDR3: CASSSRGRGGSDTEAFF. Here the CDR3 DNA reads TGCGCCAGCAGCTCCAGGGGGCGAGGGGGTTCGGACACTGAAGCTTTCTTT.

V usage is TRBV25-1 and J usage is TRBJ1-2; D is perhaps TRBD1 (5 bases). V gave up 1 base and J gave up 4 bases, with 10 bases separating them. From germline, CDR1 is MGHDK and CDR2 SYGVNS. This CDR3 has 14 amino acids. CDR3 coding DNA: TGTGCCAGCAGTGAATCGGGGCGGGGCTATGGCTACACCTTC. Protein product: CASSESGRGYGYTF.

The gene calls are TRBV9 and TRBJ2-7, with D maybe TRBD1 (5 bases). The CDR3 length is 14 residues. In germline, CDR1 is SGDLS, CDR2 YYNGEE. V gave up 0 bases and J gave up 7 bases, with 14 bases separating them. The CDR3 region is CASSVVPGLKEQYF. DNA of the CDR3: TGTGCCAGCAGCGTAGTTCCAGGGCTAAAAGAGCAGTACTTC.

This CDR3 reads CASSERQGGEKLFF. In nucleotides, the CDR3 is TGTGCCAGCAGCGAACGTCAAGGGGGTGAAAAACTGTTTTTT. The chain has TRBV3-1 (or the pseudogene TRBV3-2) and TRBJ1-4, with a weak D call TRBD1 (6 bases). In germline, CDR1 is LGHDT, CDR2 YNNKEL (reference sequence). The CDR3 sequence is 14 residues long. Trimming pared 5 bases from V and 7 bases from J, leaving 14 bases between.

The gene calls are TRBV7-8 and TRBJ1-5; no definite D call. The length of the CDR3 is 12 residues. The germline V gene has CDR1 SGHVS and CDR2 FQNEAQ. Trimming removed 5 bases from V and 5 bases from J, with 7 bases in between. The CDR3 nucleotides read TGTGCCAGCAGCCGGCCGGATCAGCCCCAGCATTTT. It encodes CASSRPDQPQHF.

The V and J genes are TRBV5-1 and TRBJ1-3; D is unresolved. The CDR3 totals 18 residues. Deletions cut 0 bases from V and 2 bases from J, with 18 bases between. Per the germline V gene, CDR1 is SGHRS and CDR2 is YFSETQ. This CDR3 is CASSLESLDWRTGNTIYF. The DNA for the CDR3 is TGCGCCAGCAGCTTGGAGTCCCTCGATTGGAGGACTGGAAACACCATATATTTT.

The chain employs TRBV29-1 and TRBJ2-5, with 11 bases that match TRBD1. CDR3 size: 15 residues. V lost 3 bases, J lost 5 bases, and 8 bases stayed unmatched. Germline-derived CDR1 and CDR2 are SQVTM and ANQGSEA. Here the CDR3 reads CSVDMDRGRGETQYF. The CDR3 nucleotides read TGCAGCGTTGATATGGACAGGGGGCGCGGGGAGACCCAGTACTTC.

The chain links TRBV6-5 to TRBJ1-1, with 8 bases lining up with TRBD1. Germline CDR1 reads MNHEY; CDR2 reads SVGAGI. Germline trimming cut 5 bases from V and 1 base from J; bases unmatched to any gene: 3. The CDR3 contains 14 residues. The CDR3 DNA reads TGTGCCAGCAGTATAACAGGGGGGAACACTGAAGCTTTCTTT. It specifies CASSITGGNTEAFF.

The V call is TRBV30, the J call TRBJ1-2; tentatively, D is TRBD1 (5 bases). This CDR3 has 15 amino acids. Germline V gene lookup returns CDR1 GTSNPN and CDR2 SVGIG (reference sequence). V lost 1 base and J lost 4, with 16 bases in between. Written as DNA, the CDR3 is TGTGCCTGGAGTGGGGGGAGGGGTCCCATCTATGGCTACACCTTC. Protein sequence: CAWSGGRGPIYGYTF.